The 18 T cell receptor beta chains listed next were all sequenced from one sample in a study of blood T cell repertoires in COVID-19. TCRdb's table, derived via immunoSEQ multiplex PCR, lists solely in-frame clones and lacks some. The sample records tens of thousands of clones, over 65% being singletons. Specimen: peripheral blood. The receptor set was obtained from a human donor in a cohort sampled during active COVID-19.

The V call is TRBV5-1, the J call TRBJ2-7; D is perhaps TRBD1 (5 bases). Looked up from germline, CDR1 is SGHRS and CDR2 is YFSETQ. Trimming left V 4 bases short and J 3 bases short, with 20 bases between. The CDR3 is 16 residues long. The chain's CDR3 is CASSINSRAALYEQYF. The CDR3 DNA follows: TGCGCCAGCAGCATTAACTCCAGGGCGGCCCTCTACGAGCAGTACTTC.

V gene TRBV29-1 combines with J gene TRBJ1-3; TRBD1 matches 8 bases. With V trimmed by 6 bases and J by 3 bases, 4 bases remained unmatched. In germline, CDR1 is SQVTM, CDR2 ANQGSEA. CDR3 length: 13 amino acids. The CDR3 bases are TGCAGCGTGCCTGGACAGGGTGGAAACACCATATATTTT. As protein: CSVPGQGGNTIYF. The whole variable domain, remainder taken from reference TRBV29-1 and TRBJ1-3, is SAVISQKPSRDICQRGTSLTIQCQVDSQVTMMFWYRQQPGQSLTLIATANQGSEATYESGFVIDKFPISRPNLTFSTLTVSNMSPEDSSIYLCSVPGQGGNTIYFGEGSWLTVV.

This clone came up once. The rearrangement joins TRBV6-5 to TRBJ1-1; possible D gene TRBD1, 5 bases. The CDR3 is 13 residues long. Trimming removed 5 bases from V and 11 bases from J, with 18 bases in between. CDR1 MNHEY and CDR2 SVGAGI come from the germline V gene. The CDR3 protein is CASSRGTDGVAFF. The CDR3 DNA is TGTGCCAGCAGTCGCGGGACCGACGGGGTGGCTTTCTTT.

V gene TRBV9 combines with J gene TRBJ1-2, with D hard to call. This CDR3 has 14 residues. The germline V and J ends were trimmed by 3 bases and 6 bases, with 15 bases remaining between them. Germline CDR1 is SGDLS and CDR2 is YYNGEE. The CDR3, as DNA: TGTGCCAGCAGCGCCCCCGGAGGTCTTAATGGCTACACCTTC. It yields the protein CASSAPGGLNGYTF.

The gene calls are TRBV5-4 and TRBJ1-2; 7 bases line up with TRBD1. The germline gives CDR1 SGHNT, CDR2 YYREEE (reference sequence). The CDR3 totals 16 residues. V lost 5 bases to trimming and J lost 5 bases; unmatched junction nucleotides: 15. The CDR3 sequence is CASSPKPGQLIYGYTF. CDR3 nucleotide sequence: TGTGCCAGCAGTCCTAAGCCGGGACAGTTGATATATGGCTACACCTTC.

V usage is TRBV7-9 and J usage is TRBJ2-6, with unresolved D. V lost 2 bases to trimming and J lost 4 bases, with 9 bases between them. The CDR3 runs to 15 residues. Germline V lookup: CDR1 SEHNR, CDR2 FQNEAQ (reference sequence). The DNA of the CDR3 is TGTGCCAGCAGCTTACCCGCGTCCGGGGCCAACGTCCTGACTTTC. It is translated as CASSLPASGANVLTF.

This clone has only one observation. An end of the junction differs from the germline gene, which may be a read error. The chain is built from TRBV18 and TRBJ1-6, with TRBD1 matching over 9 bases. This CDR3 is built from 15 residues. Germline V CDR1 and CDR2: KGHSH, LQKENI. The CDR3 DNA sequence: TGTGCCAGTTCACCCCTAGGGACAGGGAATTCACCCCTCCACTTT. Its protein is CASSPLGTGNSPLHF.

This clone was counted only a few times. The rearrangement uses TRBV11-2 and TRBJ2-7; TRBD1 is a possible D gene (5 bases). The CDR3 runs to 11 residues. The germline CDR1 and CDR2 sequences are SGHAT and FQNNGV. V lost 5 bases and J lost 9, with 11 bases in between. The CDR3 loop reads CASSPGHGQYF. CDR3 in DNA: TGTGCCAGCAGCCCAGGACACGGGCAGTACTTC.

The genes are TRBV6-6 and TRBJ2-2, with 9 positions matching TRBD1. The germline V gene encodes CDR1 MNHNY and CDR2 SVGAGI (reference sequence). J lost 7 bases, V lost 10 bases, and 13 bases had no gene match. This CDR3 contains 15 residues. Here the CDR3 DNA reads TGTGCCACACGGTGGGGACAGGGTACCGGCGGGGAGCTGTTTTTT. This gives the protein CATRWGQGTGGELFF.

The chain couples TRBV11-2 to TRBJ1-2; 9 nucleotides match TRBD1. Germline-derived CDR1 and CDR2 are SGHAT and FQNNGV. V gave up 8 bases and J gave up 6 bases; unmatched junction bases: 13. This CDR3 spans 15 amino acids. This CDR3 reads CASPREGQGFDGYTF. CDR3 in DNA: TGTGCCAGCCCAAGAGAGGGACAGGGATTTGATGGCTACACCTTC.

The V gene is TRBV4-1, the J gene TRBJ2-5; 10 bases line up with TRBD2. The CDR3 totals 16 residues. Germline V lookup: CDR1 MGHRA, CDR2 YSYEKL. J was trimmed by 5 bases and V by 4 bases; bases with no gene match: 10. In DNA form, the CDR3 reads TGCGCCAGCAGCCGCTCAGAGCGAGCGGGGGGGGAGACCCAGTACTTC. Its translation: CASSRSERAGGETQYF.

The DNA for the CDR3 is TGTGCCAGCAGACTGTACAATGAGCAGTTCTTC. Encoded protein: CASRLYNEQFF. The chain couples TRBV2 to TRBJ2-1; no clear D. V was trimmed by 6 bases and J by 4 bases, leaving 4 bases between them. Looked up from germline, CDR1 is SNHLY and CDR2 is FYNNEI. This CDR3 comprises 11 residues.

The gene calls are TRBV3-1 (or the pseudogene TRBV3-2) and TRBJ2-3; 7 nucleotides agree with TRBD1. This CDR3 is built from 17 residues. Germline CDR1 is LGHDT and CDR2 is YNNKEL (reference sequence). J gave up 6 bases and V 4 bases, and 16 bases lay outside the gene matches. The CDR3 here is CASSLRFGNRGGDTQYF. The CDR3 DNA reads TGTGCCAGCAGCCTGAGATTCGGGAACAGGGGCGGGGATACGCAGTATTTT.

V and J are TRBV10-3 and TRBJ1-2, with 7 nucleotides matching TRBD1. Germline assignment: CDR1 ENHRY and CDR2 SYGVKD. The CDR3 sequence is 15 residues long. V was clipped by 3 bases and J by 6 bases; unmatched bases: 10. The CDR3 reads CAISEPRNRGDGYTF. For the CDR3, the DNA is TGTGCCATCAGTGAACCCCGTAACAGGGGTGATGGCTACACCTTC.

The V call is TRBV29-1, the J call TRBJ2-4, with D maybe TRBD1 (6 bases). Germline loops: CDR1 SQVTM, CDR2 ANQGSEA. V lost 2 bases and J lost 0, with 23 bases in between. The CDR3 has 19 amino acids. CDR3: CSVEQGSKGQRLAKNIQYF. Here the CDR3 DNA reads TGCAGCGTTGAACAGGGGTCTAAGGGGCAAAGGCTAGCCAAAAACATTCAGTACTTC.

DNA for the CDR3: TGTGCCATCAGTGTTCAAGGGGACTATGGCTACACCTTC. Encoded protein: CAISVQGDYGYTF. The rearrangement links TRBV10-3 to TRBJ1-2; perhaps TRBD1 as D (5 bases). Looked up from germline, CDR1 is ENHRY and CDR2 is SYGVKD. Trimming left V 4 bases short and J 3 bases short, with 9 bases between. The CDR3 contains 13 residues.

CDR3 amino acids: CASSYSRQGYEQYF. As DNA, the CDR3 is TGTGCCAGCAGTTACTCGAGACAGGGGTACGAGCAGTACTTC. The chain has TRBV6-5 and TRBJ2-7, with 8 bases identical to TRBD1. V was pared by 0 bases and J by 4 bases, with 2 bases of the junction left unmatched. The CDR3 extends over 14 amino acids. CDR1 and CDR2 from the germline V gene are MNHEY and SVGAGI.

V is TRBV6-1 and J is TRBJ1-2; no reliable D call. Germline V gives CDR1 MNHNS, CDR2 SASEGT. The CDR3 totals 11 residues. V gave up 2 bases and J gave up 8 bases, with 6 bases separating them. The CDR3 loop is CASSENRGYTF. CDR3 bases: TGTGCCAGCAGTGAAAACCGGGGCTACACCTTC.